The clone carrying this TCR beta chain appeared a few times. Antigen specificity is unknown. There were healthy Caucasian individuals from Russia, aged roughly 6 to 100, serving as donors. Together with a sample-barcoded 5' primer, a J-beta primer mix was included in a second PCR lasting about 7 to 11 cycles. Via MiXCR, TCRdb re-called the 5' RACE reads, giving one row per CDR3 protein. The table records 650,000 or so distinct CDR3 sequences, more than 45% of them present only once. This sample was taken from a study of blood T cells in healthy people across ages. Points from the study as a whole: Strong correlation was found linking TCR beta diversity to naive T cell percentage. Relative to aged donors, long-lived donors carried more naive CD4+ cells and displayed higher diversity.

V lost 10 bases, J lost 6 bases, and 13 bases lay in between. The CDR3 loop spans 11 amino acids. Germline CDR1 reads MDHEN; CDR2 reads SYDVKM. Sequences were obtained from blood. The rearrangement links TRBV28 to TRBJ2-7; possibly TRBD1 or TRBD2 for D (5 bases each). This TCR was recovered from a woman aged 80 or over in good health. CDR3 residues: CAIGTLREQYF. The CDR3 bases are TGTGCCATAGGGACCCTTCGCGAGCAGTACTTC. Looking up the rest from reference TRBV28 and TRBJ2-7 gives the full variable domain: DVKVTQSSRYLVKRTGEKVFLECVQDMDHENMFWYRQDPGLGLRLIYFSYDVKMKEKGDIPEGYSVSREKKERFSLILESASTNQTSMYLCAIGTLREQYFGPGTRLTVT.